This T cell receptor beta chain was profiled in a study of CXCR3-negative and CXCR3-positive naive CD8 T cells. Overall study results and limits: More hydrophobic TRB CDR3s were found in CXCR3-positive naive cells than in CXCR3-negative naive cells.

cDNA libraries for TRB were generated by 5' RACE incorporating UMI labels. TCRdb re-called the 5' RACE reads; one entry per CDR3 protein, DNA not given. This sample contains about 50,000 distinct CDR3 sequences. As for this clonotype: Its antigen remains unknown.

Germline V gene data show CDR1 as LNHDA and CDR2 as SQIVND (reference sequence). The CDR3 sequence is 13 residues long. The V gene is TRBV19, the J gene TRBJ1-2; TCRdb proposes TRBD1, but this gene call is untestable without DNA. The origin of this receptor is a human donor in good health. Some clones in this sample may be carry-over from other donors' samples. Sequencing was done on a sample of naive CXCR3+ CD8+ T cells from blood. The subset denotes: CD45RO-CCR7+CD27+CD95- naive CD8+ T cells expressing CXCR3 (TNR3+). CDR3 loop: CASSPDRAYGYTF.